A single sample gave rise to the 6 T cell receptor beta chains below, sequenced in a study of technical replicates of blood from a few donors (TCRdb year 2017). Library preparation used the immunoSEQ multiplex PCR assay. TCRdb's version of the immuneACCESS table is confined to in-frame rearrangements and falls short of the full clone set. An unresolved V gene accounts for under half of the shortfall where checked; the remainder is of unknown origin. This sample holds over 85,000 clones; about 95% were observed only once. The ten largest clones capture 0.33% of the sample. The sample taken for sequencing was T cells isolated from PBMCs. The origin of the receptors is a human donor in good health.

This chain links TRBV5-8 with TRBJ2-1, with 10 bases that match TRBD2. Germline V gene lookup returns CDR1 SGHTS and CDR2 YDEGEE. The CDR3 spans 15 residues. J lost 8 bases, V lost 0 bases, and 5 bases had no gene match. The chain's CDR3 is CASSLELAGSHEQFF. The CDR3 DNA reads TGTGCCAGCAGCTTGGAACTAGCGGGATCGCATGAGCAGTTCTTC.

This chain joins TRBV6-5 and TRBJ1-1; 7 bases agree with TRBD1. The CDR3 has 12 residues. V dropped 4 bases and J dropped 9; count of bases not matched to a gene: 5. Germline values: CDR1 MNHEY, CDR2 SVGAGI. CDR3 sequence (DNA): TGTGCCAGCAGTTCCGCGACAGGGAAAGCTTTCTTT. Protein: CASSSATGKAFF.

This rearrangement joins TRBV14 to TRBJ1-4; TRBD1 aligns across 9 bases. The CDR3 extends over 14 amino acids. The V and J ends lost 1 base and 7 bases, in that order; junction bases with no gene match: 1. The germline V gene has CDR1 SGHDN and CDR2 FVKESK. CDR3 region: CASSQGTGAEKLFF. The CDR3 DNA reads TGTGCCAGCAGCCAAGGGACAGGGGCTGAAAAACTGTTTTTT.

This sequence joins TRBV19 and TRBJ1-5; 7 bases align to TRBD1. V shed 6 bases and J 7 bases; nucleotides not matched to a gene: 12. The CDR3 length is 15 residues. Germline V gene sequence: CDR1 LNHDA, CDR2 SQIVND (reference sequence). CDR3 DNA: TGTGCCAGTAGAATGAGGGGGCGACGGGAACAGCCCCAGCATTTT. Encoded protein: CASRMRGRREQPQHF.

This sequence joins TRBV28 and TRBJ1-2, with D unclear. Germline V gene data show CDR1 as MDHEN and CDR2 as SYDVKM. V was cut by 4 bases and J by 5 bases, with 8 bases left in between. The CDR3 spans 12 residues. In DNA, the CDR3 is TGTGCCAGCAGTTACACGGGGTATGGCTACACCTTC. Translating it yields CASSYTGYGYTF.

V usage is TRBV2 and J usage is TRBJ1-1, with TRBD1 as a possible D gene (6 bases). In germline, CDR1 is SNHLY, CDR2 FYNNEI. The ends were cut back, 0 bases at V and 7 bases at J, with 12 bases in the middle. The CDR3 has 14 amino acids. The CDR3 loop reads CASSEARQGGEAFF. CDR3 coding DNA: TGTGCCAGCAGTGAAGCCAGGCAAGGGGGTGAAGCTTTCTTT.